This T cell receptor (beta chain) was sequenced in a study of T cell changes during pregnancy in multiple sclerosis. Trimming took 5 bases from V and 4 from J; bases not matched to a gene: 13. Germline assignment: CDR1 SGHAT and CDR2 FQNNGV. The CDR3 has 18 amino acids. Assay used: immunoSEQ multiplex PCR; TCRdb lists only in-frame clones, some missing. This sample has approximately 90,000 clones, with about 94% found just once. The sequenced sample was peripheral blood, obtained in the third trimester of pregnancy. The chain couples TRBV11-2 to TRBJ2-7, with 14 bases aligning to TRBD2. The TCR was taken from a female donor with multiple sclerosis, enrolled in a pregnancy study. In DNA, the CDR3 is TGTGCCAGCAGCCCCCGACTAGCGGGAGGGAAGCTGGGATACGAGCAGTACTTC. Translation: CASSPRLAGGKLGYEQYF.